This T cell receptor (beta chain) was found in a study of technical replicates of blood from four donors (dated by TCRdb to 2017 to 2019). Libraries came from the immunoSEQ multiplex PCR assay. What TCRdb holds here is the immuneACCESS table cut down to in-frame rearrangements. Part of the clones is not present; checked against another copy, under half of the missing clones reflect an unresolved V gene, and the others are unexplained. Here the sample has 13,000 or so clones; approximately 86% occur a single time. Around 10% of the sample is held by the ten biggest clonotypes. The junction shows trimming of 2 bases on V and 3 bases on J, plus 14 bases between the germline ends. The CDR3, from cysteine to phenylalanine, totals 16 residues. Left in the record is the CDR3 DNA by itself, 48 bases read in frame from the first base. The germline V gene specifies SGHTA as CDR1 and FQGNSA as CDR2. As regards this clone: No cognate antigen has been identified for it. Base qualities are not recorded, but no much larger clone differs from it by a single base.

The source material was PBMCs. Recombination joined TRBV7-2 with TRBJ1-5, with TRBD1 tentatively as D gene (5 bases match). This receptor was obtained from a human donor in good health. The CDR3 region reads CASSLQPGLSNQPQHF. The DNA reads TGTGCCAGCAGCTTACAACCGGGACTTTCCAATCAGCCCCAGCATTTT.